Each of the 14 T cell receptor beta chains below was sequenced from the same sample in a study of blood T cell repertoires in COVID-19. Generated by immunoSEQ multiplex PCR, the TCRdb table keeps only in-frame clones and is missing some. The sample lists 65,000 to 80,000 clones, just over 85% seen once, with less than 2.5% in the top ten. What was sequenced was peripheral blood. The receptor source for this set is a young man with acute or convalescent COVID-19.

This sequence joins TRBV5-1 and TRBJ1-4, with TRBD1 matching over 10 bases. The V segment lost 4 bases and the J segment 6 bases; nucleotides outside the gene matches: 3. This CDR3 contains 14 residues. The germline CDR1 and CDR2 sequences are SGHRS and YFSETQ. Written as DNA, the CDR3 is TGCGCCAGCAGCCCGGACAGGGGGGATGAAAAACTGTTTTTT. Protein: CASSPDRGDEKLFF.

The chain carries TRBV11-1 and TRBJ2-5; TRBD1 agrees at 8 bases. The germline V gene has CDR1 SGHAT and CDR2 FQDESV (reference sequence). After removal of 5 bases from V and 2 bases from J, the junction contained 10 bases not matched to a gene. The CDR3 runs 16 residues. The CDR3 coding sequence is TGTGCCAGCAGCCCCCGGGACAGGCTTGGGCAAGAGACCCAGTACTTC. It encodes CASSPRDRLGQETQYF.

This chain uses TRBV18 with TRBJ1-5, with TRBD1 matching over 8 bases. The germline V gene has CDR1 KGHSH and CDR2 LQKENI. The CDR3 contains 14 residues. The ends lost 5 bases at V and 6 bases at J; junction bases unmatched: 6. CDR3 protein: CASSSQGAGQPQHF. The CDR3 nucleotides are TGTGCCAGCTCATCTCAGGGGGCTGGTCAGCCCCAGCATTTT. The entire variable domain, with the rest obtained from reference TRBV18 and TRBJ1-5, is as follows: NAGVMQNPRHLVRRRGQEARLRCSPMKGHSHVYWYRQLPEEGLKFMVYLQKENIIDESGMPKERFSAEFPKEGPSILRIQQVVRGDSAAYFCASSSQGAGQPQHFGDGTRLSIL.

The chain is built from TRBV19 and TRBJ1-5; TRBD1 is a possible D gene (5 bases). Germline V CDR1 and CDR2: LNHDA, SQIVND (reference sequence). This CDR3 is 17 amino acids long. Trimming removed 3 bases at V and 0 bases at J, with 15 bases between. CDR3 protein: CASSMGLGVDSNQPQHF. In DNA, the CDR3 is TGTGCCAGTAGTATGGGTTTAGGGGTCGATAGCAATCAGCCCCAGCATTTT.

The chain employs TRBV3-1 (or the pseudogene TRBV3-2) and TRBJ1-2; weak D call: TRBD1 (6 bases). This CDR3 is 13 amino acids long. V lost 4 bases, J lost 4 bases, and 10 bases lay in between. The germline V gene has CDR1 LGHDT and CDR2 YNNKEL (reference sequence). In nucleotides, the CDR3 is TGTGCCAGCAGCCGGACAGCGATCTATGGCTACACCTTC. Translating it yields CASSRTAIYGYTF.

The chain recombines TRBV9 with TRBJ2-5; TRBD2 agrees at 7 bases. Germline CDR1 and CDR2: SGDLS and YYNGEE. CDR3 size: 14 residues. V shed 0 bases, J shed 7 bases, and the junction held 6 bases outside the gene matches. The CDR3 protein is CASSVGLAARTQYF. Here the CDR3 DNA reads TGTGCCAGCAGCGTAGGGCTAGCGGCCAGGACCCAGTACTTC.

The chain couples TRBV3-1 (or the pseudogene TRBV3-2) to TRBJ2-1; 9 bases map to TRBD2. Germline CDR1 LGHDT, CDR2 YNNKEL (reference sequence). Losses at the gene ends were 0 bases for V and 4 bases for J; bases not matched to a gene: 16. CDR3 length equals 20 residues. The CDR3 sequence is CASSQEGLASGEESYNEQFF. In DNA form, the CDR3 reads TGTGCCAGCAGCCAAGAAGGACTGGCTAGCGGGGAGGAGAGTTACAATGAGCAGTTCTTC.

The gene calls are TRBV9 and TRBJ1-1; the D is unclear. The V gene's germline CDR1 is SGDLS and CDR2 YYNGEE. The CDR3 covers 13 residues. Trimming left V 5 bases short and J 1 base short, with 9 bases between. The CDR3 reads CASRREGNTEAFF. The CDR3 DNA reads TGTGCCAGCAGGAGAGAGGGGAACACTGAAGCTTTCTTT. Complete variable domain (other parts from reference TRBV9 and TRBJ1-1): DSGVTQTPKHLITATGQRVTLRCSPRSGDLSVYWYQQSLDQGLQFLIQYYNGEERAKGNILERFSAQQFPDLHSELNLSSLELGDSALYFCASRREGNTEAFFGQGTRLTVV.

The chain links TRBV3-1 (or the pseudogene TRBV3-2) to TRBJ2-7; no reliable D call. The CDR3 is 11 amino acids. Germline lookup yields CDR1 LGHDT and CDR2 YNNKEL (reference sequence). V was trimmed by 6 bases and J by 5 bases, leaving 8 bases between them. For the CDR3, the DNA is TGTGCCAGCAGACATTACGACGAGCAGTACTTC. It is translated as CASRHYDEQYF.

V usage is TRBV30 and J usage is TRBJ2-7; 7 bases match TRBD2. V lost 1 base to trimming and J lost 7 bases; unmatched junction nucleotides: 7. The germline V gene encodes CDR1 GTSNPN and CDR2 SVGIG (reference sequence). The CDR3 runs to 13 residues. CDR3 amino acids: CAWSESGAGEQYF. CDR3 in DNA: TGTGCCTGGAGTGAAAGCGGGGCGGGGGAGCAGTACTTC.

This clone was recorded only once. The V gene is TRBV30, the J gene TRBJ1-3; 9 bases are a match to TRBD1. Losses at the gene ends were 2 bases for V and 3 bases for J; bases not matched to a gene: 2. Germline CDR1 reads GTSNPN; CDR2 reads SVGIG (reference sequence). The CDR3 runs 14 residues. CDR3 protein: CAWSRQGDGNTIYF. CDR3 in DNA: TGTGCCTGGAGTCGACAGGGGGATGGAAACACCATATATTTT.

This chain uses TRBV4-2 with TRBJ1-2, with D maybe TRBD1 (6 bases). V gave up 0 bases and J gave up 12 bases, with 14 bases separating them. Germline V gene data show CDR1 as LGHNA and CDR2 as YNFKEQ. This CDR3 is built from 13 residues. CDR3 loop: CASSQDRGALHTF. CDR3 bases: TGTGCCAGCAGCCAAGATCGGGGGGCCCTCCACACCTTC.

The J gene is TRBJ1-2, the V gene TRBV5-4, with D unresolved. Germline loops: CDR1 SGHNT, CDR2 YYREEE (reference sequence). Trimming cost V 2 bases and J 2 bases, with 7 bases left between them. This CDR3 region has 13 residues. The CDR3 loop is CASSFGENYGYTF. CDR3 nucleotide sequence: TGTGCCAGCAGCTTCGGGGAAAACTATGGCTACACCTTC.

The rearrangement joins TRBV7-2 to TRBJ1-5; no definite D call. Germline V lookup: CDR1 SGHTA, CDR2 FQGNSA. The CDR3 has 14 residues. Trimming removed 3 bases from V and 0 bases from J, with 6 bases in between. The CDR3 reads CASSFDTSNQPQHF. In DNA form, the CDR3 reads TGTGCCAGCAGCTTCGACACTAGCAATCAGCCCCAGCATTTT. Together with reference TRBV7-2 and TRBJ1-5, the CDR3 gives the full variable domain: GAGVSQSPSNKVTEKGKDVELRCDPISGHTALYWYRQSLGQGLEFLIYFQGNSAPDKSGLPSDRFSAERTGGSVSTLTIQRTQQEDSAVYLCASSFDTSNQPQHFGDGTRLSIL.